This T cell receptor beta chain was sequenced during a study of blood T cell repertoires in COVID-19. Study overall: Whether acute or convalescent, the COVID-19 samples came from the United States, Italy and Spain.

Authors' processing steps: Estimation of nucleated cell counts relied on the amplification of reference gene primers. Assay: immunoSEQ multiplex PCR; the TCRdb copy retains only in-frame clones and omits some. The DNA gave D and trimming, while V, J and clone size come from that table. The sample carries approximately 480,000 clones, 89% recorded once. Enrolled during active infection, Seattle patients were then followed longitudinally. This CDR3 region has 16 residues. V shed 5 bases and J 3 bases; nucleotides not matched to a gene: 10. CDR1 and CDR2 from the germline V gene are SNHLY and FYNNEI. The sample taken for sequencing was peripheral blood. This TCR derives from a man aged 18 to 29 with COVID-19, enrolled during active disease. This chain links TRBV2 with TRBJ2-3; 8 bases align to TRBD1. The CDR3 bases are TGTGCCAGCAGTTTCGACAGGGGAATCGGGACAGATACGCAGTATTTT. Translating gives CASSFDRGIGTDTQYF. The full variable domain, completed using reference TRBV2 and TRBJ2-3, is EPEVTQTPSHQVTQMGQEVILRCVPISNHLYFYWYRQILGQKVEFLVSFYNNEISEKSEIFDDQFSVERPDGSNFTLKIRSTKLEDSAMYFCASSFDRGIGTDTQYFGPGTRLTVL.